This T cell receptor beta chain originates from a study of blood T cell repertoires in COVID-19. Using immunoSEQ multiplex PCR, the repertoire was profiled, and TCRdb retains in-frame clones only, with some absent. The table lists 150,000 to 250,000 clones, about four fifths of them singletons. CDR1 is SGHTS and CDR2 is YDEGEE in the germline V gene. This CDR3 is built from 15 residues. V lost 4 bases and J lost 0, with 11 bases in between. This chain links TRBV5-8 with TRBJ2-1; D is perhaps TRBD2 (6 bases). Sequencing was performed on PBMCs or T cells enriched from blood (not recorded which). The receptor comes from a man in his forties who had recovered from COVID-19. The DNA of the CDR3 is TGTGCCAGCAGCCCGATCGGGGGCTCCTACAATGAGCAGTTCTTC. The encoded protein is CASSPIGGSYNEQFF.